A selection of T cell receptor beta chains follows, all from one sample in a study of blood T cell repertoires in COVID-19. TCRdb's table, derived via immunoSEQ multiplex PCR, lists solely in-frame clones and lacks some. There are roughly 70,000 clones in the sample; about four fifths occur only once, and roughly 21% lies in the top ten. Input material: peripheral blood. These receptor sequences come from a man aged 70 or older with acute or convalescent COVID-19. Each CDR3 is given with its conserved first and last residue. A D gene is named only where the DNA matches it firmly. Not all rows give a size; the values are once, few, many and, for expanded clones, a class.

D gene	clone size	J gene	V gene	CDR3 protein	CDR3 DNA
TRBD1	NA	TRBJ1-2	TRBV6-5	CASSPWTGIGYTF	TGTGCCAGCAGTCCCTGGACAGGGATTGGCTACACCTTC
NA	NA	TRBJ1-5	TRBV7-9	CASSFSDNQPQHF	TGTGCCAGCAGCTTCTCAGACAATCAGCCCCAGCATTTT
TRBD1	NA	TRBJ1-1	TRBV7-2	CASSPTGQPVEAFF	TGTGCCAGCAGCCCAACGGGACAGCCGGTTGAAGCTTTCTTT
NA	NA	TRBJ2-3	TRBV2	CASSDRQDTDTQYF	TGTGCCAGCAGTGACCGGCAGGACACAGATACGCAGTATTTT
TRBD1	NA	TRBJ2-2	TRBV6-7	CASTNRDREVRGTGELFF	TGTGCCAGCACTAACCGGGACAGGGAAGTTCGAGGCACCGGGGAGCTGTTTTTT
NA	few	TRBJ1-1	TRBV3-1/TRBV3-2	CASSQGPGRTEAFF	TGTGCCAGCAGCCAAGGTCCCGGGAGGACTGAAGCTTTCTTT
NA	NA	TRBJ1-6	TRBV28	CAAFRGSSYNSPLHF	TGTGCCGCCTTCAGGGGCAGCTCCTATAATTCACCCCTCCACTTT
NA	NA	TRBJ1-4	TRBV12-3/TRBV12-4	CASSLANNEKLFF	TGTGCCAGCAGTTTAGCTAATAATGAAAAACTGTTTTTT
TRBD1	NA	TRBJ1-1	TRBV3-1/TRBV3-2	CASSPQGAGAFF	TGTGCCAGCAGCCCCCAGGGGGCGGGAGCTTTCTTT
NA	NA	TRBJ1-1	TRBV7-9	CASSPGRELRAFF	TGTGCCAGCAGCCCGGGTCGCGAACTAAGGGCTTTCTTT
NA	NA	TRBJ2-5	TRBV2	CASTGGAPREETQYF	TGTGCCAGCACCGGTGGGGCACCCCGGGAGGAGACCCAGTACTTC
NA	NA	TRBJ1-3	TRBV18	CASSPPGTPNTIYF	TGTGCCAGCTCACCACCCGGGACACCAAACACCATATATTTT
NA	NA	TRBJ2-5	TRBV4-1	CASSQDPHRGETQYF	TGCGCCAGCAGCCAAGATCCCCATAGGGGGGAGACCCAGTACTTC
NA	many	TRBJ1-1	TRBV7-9	CASSRREENTEAFF	TGTGCCAGCAGTCGCAGGGAGGAGAACACTGAAGCTTTCTTT
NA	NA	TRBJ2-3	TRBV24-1	CATSDPRTSTDTQYF	TGTGCCACCAGTGATCCTAGAACTAGCACAGATACGCAGTATTTT
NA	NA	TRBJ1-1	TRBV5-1	CASSGSFEDTEAFF	TGCGCCAGCAGCGGGTCTTTTGAGGACACTGAAGCTTTCTTT
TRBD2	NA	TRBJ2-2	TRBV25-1	CASSEGTSGYTGELFF	TGTGCCAGCAGTGAAGGAACTAGCGGTTACACCGGGGAGCTGTTTTTT